This T cell receptor beta chain emerged from a study of blood T cells in healthy people across ages (dated by TCRdb to between 2015 and 2017). At the level of the whole study: In model experiments, template switching captured about one uniquely barcoded TCR beta cDNA molecule for every two T cells. Using the same blood draw, the study looked at two additional independent replicas of 1 million unique cDNA reads for two donors, one aged 18 to 29 and the other aged 80 or older. Four age groups were formed from the donors: young (average about 15 years), middle-aged (approximately 42), aged (approximately 60) and long-lived (about 80). Donors of different ages were randomly distributed across sequencing lanes to avoid experimental bias. Age-related changes in TCR beta repertoire diversity were measured in the study by deep sequencing normalized with unique cDNA molecular identifiers.

In regard to this clonotype: Its antigen has not been determined. Base-call qualities are not available, and no considerably larger clone is one nucleotide away.

What the research found in general, with its limitations: Observed TCR beta diversity correlated strongly with the percentage of naive T cells measured by flow cytometry. Observed TCR beta diversity per million T cells fell roughly linearly with age, and a significant reduction was already apparent by age roughly 40. The long-lived group showed more naive CD4+ T cells, fewer expanded clones and increased TCR diversity than the aged group, suggesting age selection. Bulk unsorted PBMC profiling prevented conclusive comparison of naive and antigen-experienced compartments. Total diversity estimates from one million sequenced T cells were considered lower bounds and underestimates. Because donor CMV infection status was unknown, age-related changes in expanded clonotypes were potentially confounded.

Its CDR3 holds 15 amino acids, cysteine through phenylalanine. The sequence is cut down to CDR3 DNA, 45 bases in frame from base 1. Sequences DFQATT (CDR1) and SNEGSKA (CDR2) are obtained from the germline V gene (reference sequence). Between the V and J ends, shortened by 0 bases and 2 bases respectively, the junction contains 14 bases. The library was obtained by 5' RACE. Data came from an Illumina HiSeq 2500. The second PCR ran for about 6 to 12 cycles and used a J-beta primer mix along with a sample-barcoded 5' primer. Each TCR beta cDNA molecule received a unique molecular identifier from a template-switch 5' adaptor carrying 12 random nucleotides. Each sample yielded at least 3 million CDR3-containing paired-end reads. The Mint cDNA synthesis kit, primed by a TRBC-specific oligonucleotide, was used to synthesize first-strand cDNA from all RNA. All cDNA was treated with uracil-DNA glycosylase and then went through a first 18-cycle PCR with the universal primers M1SS and BC2_uni_R. The authors processed their data as follows. Each sample was normalized by randomly selecting 1 million high-quality reads, each carrying a distinct molecular identifier. Instead of being binned into consensus sequences, reads with shared molecular identifiers were discarded. MiTCR, set to a Q25 quality threshold and the strictest error-elimination algorithm, was used for CDR3 identification, clonotype clustering and error correction. A nonparametric unseen species model using Euler transformation provided a lower-bound estimate of total TCR beta diversity. TCRdb handled the public reads itself, with Q25 trimming in fastp and clone calling in MiXCR, and kept productive beta chains. Here each entry gathers all rows of one CDR3 protein and keeps the most common genes and DNA. The V and J calls here are based on TCRdb, not the publication. Counted in this sample were hundreds of thousands of distinct CDR3 sequences; roughly 49% of them appeared once. The leading ten clones occupy roughly 31% of the sample.

Donors were approximately 42 systemically healthy Caucasian individuals from Russia aged roughly 6 to 95 years. Each donor gave 8 to 10 milliliters of peripheral blood, drawn into EDTA-treated Vacutainer tubes. PBMCs were isolated by Ficoll-Paque density-gradient centrifugation, with at least 6 million obtained per sample. Trizol reagent was used to extract total RNA from PBMCs, with at least 5.5 micrograms per sample. The percentages of naive CD45RAhigh/CD27high T cells were determined by flow cytometry on a PBMC aliquot from every donor. This chain is built from TRBV20-1 and TRBJ2-7, with TRBD1 tentatively as D gene (6 bases match). The sequence came from a woman in her fifties or sixties in good health. Material: blood. The CDR3 sequence is CSARDLRQGPYEQYF. The base sequence is TGCAGTGCTAGAGATCTCCGGCAGGGGCCCTACGAGCAGTACTTC.